The 25 T cell receptor beta chains listed next were all sequenced from one sample in a study of blood T cell repertoires in COVID-19. Assay: immunoSEQ multiplex PCR; the TCRdb copy retains only in-frame clones and omits some. The data contain more than 200,000 clones, 75% to 90% of them singletons. Input material: peripheral blood. The receptors originated from a man aged 25-40 years with active or convalescent COVID-19.

The chain links TRBV4-3 to TRBJ1-1, with TRBD1 as a possible D gene (5 bases). Trimming shortened V by 4 bases and J by 0 bases, and 18 bases separated the two germline ends. From germline, CDR1 is LGHNA and CDR2 YSLEER. This CDR3 spans 17 amino acids. The CDR3 protein is CASSPGIRGPMNTEAFF. The CDR3 DNA reads as TGCGCCAGCAGCCCAGGGATACGTGGCCCCATGAACACTGAAGCTTTCTTT.

This sequence joins TRBV7-8 and TRBJ2-4, with 7 bases matching TRBD1. CDR3 length: 14 amino acids. The germline gives CDR1 SGHVS, CDR2 FQNEAQ. Trimming cost V 2 bases and J 7 bases; bases outside gene matches: 5. CDR3 amino acids: CASSLLTGSNIQYF. The CDR3 DNA sequence: TGTGCCAGCAGCTTACTGACAGGGAGTAACATTCAGTACTTC.

The V call is TRBV3-1 (or the pseudogene TRBV3-2), the J call TRBJ2-7; 8 positions match TRBD1. Trimming at V came to 1 base and at J to 5 bases, leaving 13 bases not matched to a gene. Germline V gives CDR1 LGHDT, CDR2 YNNKEL (reference sequence). This CDR3 is built from 17 residues. The CDR3 region has the DNA TGTGCCAGCAGCCAAGGCCCGACAGGGGTAGGTAAGAACGAGCAGTACTTC. This gives the protein CASSQGPTGVGKNEQYF.

This chain joins TRBV12-3 or TRBV12-4 and TRBJ2-5; tentatively, D is TRBD2 (6 bases). The ends were cut back, 6 bases at V and 1 base at J, with 9 bases in the middle. This CDR3 is built from 13 residues. The CDR3 DNA reads TGTGCCAGCAGCCGGGGGTTCCAAGAGACCCAGTACTTC. Amino acid sequence: CASSRGFQETQYF.

The chain uses TRBV15 and TRBJ2-2; maybe TRBD2 (7 bases). V gave up 5 bases and J gave up 4 bases, with 17 bases separating them. The CDR3 sequence is 16 residues long. CDR1 and CDR2 (germline): LNHNV, YYDKDF (reference sequence). In DNA form, the CDR3 reads TGTGCCACCAGCTGGGGGCGGGGGTCTGGCACCGGGGAGCTGTTTTTT. This encodes CATSWGRGSGTGELFF.

The chain couples TRBV7-8 to TRBJ1-5; TRBD1 is a possible D gene (6 bases). Germline assignment: CDR1 SGHVS and CDR2 FQNEAQ. The CDR3 totals 14 residues. The V gene lost 3 bases and the J gene lost 2 bases, with 8 bases spanning the gap. Here the CDR3 DNA reads TGTGCCAGCAGCTTTAACAGGGGCAATCAGCCCCAGCATTTT. It encodes CASSFNRGNQPQHF. Drawing the rest from reference TRBV7-8 and TRBJ1-5, the complete variable domain is GAGVSQSPRYKVAKRGQDVALRCDPISGHVSLFWYQQALGQGPEFLTYFQNEAQLDKSGLPSDRFFAERPEGSVSTLKIQRTQQEDSAVYLCASSFNRGNQPQHFGDGTRLSIL.

The chain carries TRBV6-5 and TRBJ2-7, with D perhaps TRBD1 (6 bases). The V end was cut by 6 bases, the J end by 7 bases, with 13 bases between. Germline CDR1 reads MNHEY; CDR2 reads SVGAGI. The CDR3 spans 12 residues. The CDR3 region has the DNA TGTGCCAGCAGCAGAGACAGGTGGGAGCAGTACTTC. Protein sequence: CASSRDRWEQYF.

V gene TRBV9 combines with J gene TRBJ2-3; D perhaps matches TRBD2 (6 bases). The germline V gene encodes CDR1 SGDLS and CDR2 YYNGEE. The CDR3 contains 17 residues. Deletions cut 0 bases from V and 2 bases from J, with 16 bases between. Written as DNA, the CDR3 is TGTGCCAGCAGCGTAGGACCGGGACTCCAAAACACAGATACGCAGTATTTT. It translates to CASSVGPGLQNTDTQYF.

In its sample, this clone was seen once. The chain couples TRBV4-1 to TRBJ2-3, with 9 bases identical to TRBD2. The length of the CDR3 is 17 residues. The V gene's germline CDR1 is MGHRA and CDR2 YSYEKL. The V gene end was trimmed by 0 bases and the J gene end by 6 bases; junction bases not matched to a gene: 10. The CDR3 is CASSQDTGGLAADTQYF. The DNA of the CDR3 is TGCGCCAGCAGCCAAGACACGGGGGGACTAGCAGCTGATACGCAGTATTTT.

DNA of the CDR3: TGTGCCAGCAGCCAAAGGACAGGGGCGCCCCTAAGCTATGGCTACACCTTC. Translation gives CASSQRTGAPLSYGYTF. J is TRBJ1-2 and V is TRBV4-2; TRBD1 agrees at 9 bases. Germline V lookup: CDR1 LGHNA, CDR2 YNFKEQ. This CDR3 contains 17 residues. V dropped 2 bases and J dropped 4; count of bases not matched to a gene: 11.

This clone was detected only once. The chain employs TRBV11-1 and TRBJ2-5; the match to TRBD1 covers 11 bases. With V trimmed by 1 base and J by 3 bases, 4 bases remained unmatched. The CDR3 totals 16 residues. Germline CDR1 SGHAT, CDR2 FQDESV (reference sequence). CDR3 amino acids: CASSLGTGGIKETQYF. The CDR3 DNA sequence: TGTGCCAGCAGCTTAGGGACAGGGGGCATAAAAGAGACCCAGTACTTC.

Here the CDR3 DNA reads TGTGCCAGCAGTAATGACAGGGTTGGAAATTCACCCCTCCACTTT. As protein: CASSNDRVGNSPLHF. This chain links TRBV6-5 with TRBJ1-6, with 7 bases lining up with TRBD1. V lost 5 bases to trimming and J lost 7 bases; unmatched junction nucleotides: 8. The length of the CDR3 is 15 residues. CDR1 and CDR2 from the germline V gene are MNHEY and SVGAGI.

V is TRBV4-1 and J is TRBJ2-4, with D perhaps TRBD2 (5 bases). The CDR3 is made up of 18 amino acids. Germline V gives CDR1 MGHRA, CDR2 YSYEKL. The V gene lost 2 bases and the J gene lost 3 bases, with 20 bases spanning the gap. CDR3 DNA sequence: TGCGCCAGCAGCCAACCCGACATTTCAAGGGCGGGCAAAAACATTCAGTACTTC. Translation gives CASSQPDISRAGKNIQYF.

The gene calls are TRBV3-1 (or the pseudogene TRBV3-2) and TRBJ2-3, with 7 bases identical to TRBD2. The CDR3 contains 14 residues. V lost 3 bases to trimming and J lost 3 bases; unmatched junction nucleotides: 3. Germline CDR1 reads LGHDT; CDR2 reads YNNKEL (reference sequence). The CDR3 sequence is CASSQSAGTDTQYF. In nucleotides, the CDR3 is TGTGCCAGCAGCCAGTCAGCGGGGACAGATACGCAGTATTTT.

The V call is TRBV7-6, the J call TRBJ2-3, with TRBD2 as a possible D gene (7 bases). Trimming pared 0 bases from V and 0 bases from J, leaving 10 bases between. The length of the CDR3 is 16 residues. Germline V gene lookup returns CDR1 SGHVS and CDR2 FNYEAQ. The chain's CDR3 is CASSLAGGPSTDTQYF. In nucleotides, the CDR3 is TGTGCCAGCAGCTTAGCGGGGGGGCCTAGCACAGATACGCAGTATTTT.

V gene TRBV9 combines with J gene TRBJ2-7, with D maybe TRBD1 (5 bases). CDR3 length: 14 residues. The germline V and J ends were trimmed by 1 base and 6 bases, with 14 bases remaining between them. CDR1 and CDR2 from the germline V gene are SGDLS and YYNGEE. CDR3 sequence (DNA): TGTGCCAGCAGCGTAATGTCAGGGAATTCCGAGCAGTACTTC. Translated, it gives CASSVMSGNSEQYF.

The chain carries TRBV5-1 and TRBJ1-2; TRBD1 agrees at 7 bases. This CDR3 contains 15 residues. The V gene's germline CDR1 is SGHRS and CDR2 YFSETQ. Losses at the gene ends were 4 bases for V and 7 bases for J; bases not matched to a gene: 13. CDR3 bases: TGCGCCAGCAGCCCGGATGGACAGGTTGGGGGTGGCTACACCTTC. Translating gives CASSPDGQVGGGYTF.

This rearrangement joins TRBV2 to TRBJ2-5; TRBD2 agrees at 7 bases. Germline trimming cut 6 bases from V and 2 bases from J; bases unmatched to any gene: 3. This CDR3 contains 13 residues. Germline CDR1 is SNHLY and CDR2 is FYNNEI. CDR3 bases: TGTGCCAGCAGGACTAGCAGGCAAGAGACCCAGTACTTC. This codes for CASRTSRQETQYF. The full variable domain, completed using reference TRBV2 and TRBJ2-5, is EPEVTQTPSHQVTQMGQEVILRCVPISNHLYFYWYRQILGQKVEFLVSFYNNEISEKSEIFDDQFSVERPDGSNFTLKIRSTKLEDSAMYFCASRTSRQETQYFGPGTRLLVL.

The chain combines TRBV2 with TRBJ1-5; D remains ambiguous. Germline lookup yields CDR1 SNHLY and CDR2 FYNNEI. V lost 4 bases and J lost 5, with 9 bases in between. This CDR3 has 13 amino acids. CDR3 sequence (DNA): TGTGCCAGCAGTGTTTCCGGGGATCAGCCCCAGCATTTT. It translates to CASSVSGDQPQHF.

This sequence joins TRBV11-2 and TRBJ2-7; TRBD2 agrees at 9 bases. The J segment lost 2 bases and the V segment lost 2 bases, leaving 13 bases of the junction unmatched. The germline V gene encodes CDR1 SGHAT and CDR2 FQNNGV. The CDR3 covers 18 residues. In DNA, the CDR3 is TGTGCCAGCAGCTTACTCAATCGCGGGAGGGGACGGACCTACGAGCAGTACTTC. Amino acids: CASSLLNRGRGRTYEQYF. Drawing the rest from reference TRBV11-2 and TRBJ2-7, the complete variable domain is EAGVAQSPRYKIIEKRQSVAFWCNPISGHATLYWYQQILGQGPKLLIQFQNNGVVDDSQLPKDRFSAERLKGVDSTLKIQPAKLEDSAVYLCASSLLNRGRGRTYEQYFGPGTRLTVT.

The CDR3 spells CASSLTETGGAFF. The CDR3 DNA reads as TGTGCCAGCAGCTTAACCGAGACAGGGGGAGCTTTCTTT. V is TRBV7-2 and J is TRBJ1-1; 9 nucleotides match TRBD1. The CDR3 is made up of 13 amino acids. The trim removed 2 bases at V and 10 bases at J, leaving 5 bases unmatched. CDR1 and CDR2 from the germline V gene are SGHTA and FQGNSA.

This sequence joins TRBV7-8 and TRBJ2-1, with 9 nucleotides matching TRBD2. Germline V gene sequence: CDR1 SGHVS, CDR2 FQNEAQ. The V segment lost 8 bases and the J segment 4 bases; nucleotides outside the gene matches: 3. CDR3 size: 13 residues. The CDR3 loop is CASVAGEYNEQFF. The CDR3 DNA sequence: TGTGCCAGCGTAGCGGGGGAATACAATGAGCAGTTCTTC.

On this clone: The sample has other DNA sequences that encode this CDR3 too. The chain uses TRBV3-1 (or the pseudogene TRBV3-2) and TRBJ2-3, with 7 bases aligning to TRBD2. V lost 5 bases, J lost 1 base, and 3 bases stayed unmatched. Germline values: CDR1 LGHDT, CDR2 YNNKEL (reference sequence). The length of the CDR3 is 14 residues. The CDR3 sequence: CASSNRGGTDTQYF. The CDR3 nucleotides read TGTGCCAGCAGCAACCGGGGGGGCACAGATACGCAGTATTTT.

The chain is built from TRBV10-1 and TRBJ2-3; 14 nucleotides agree with TRBD2. The CDR3 runs to 16 residues. The J segment lost 2 bases and the V segment lost 7 bases, leaving 5 bases of the junction unmatched. Germline V CDR1 and CDR2: WNHNN, SYGVQD (reference sequence). The CDR3 loop reads CASKGLAGGHTDTQYF. As DNA, the CDR3 is TGCGCCAGCAAAGGACTAGCGGGGGGCCACACAGATACGCAGTATTTT.

For the CDR3, the DNA is TGTGCCACCAGCAGAGGCCTACTACCGTTTGTCAATCAGCCCCAGCATTTT. This translates into CATSRGLLPFVNQPQHF. V usage is TRBV15 and J usage is TRBJ1-5; D gene unclear. The germline V gene encodes CDR1 LNHNV and CDR2 YYDKDF (reference sequence). V was shortened by 1 base and J by 3 bases, with 16 bases between the two germline ends. The length of the CDR3 is 17 residues. Complete variable domain (other parts from reference TRBV15 and TRBJ1-5): DAMVIQNPRYQVTQFGKPVTLSCSQTLNHNVMYWYQQKSSQAPKLLFHYYDKDFNNEADTPDNFQSRRPNTSFCFLDIRSPGLGDTAMYLCATSRGLLPFVNQPQHFGDGTRLSIL.